These T cell receptor beta chains were read from a single sample in a study of cytomegalovirus exposure and HLA in healthy donors. Assay used: immunoSEQ multiplex PCR; TCRdb lists only in-frame clones, some missing. Seen here are some 100,000 clones, around 76% observed once, and the top ten hold about 16%. Material: PBMCs. All receptors derive from a middle-aged man in good health and CMV-seropositive. The CDR3 runs from the conserved cysteine through the conserved F or W. A D gene is named only where the DNA matches it firmly. Size tells how often a clone was seen (once, few, many) or the class of an expanded clone, and some rows leave it out.

clone_size,j_call,v_call,d_call,cdr3_aa,cdr3_nt
few,TRBJ2-7,TRBV11-3,TRBD2,CASSRGLWGYEQYF,TGTGCCAGCAGCCGGGGACTATGGGGATACGAGCAGTACTTC
.,TRBJ1-2,TRBV20-1,.,CSASSPNTF,TGCAGTGCTAGTTCCCCTAATACCTTC
.,TRBJ2-1,TRBV28,TRBD1,CASSLTGAVYNEQFF,TGTGCCAGCAGTTTAACAGGGGCGGTTTACAATGAGCAGTTCTTC
.,TRBJ2-3,TRBV5-4,TRBD2,CASSLGTRNTDTQYF,TGTGCCAGCAGCTTAGGGACTAGAAACACAGATACGCAGTATTTT
.,TRBJ2-7,TRBV21-1,.,CASTQKGPTRLALSYEQYF,TGTGCCAGCACCCAAAAGGGACCAACCCGACTAGCGCTCTCCTACGAGCAGTACTTC
.,TRBJ2-1,TRBV6-4,TRBD2,CASSVGTAGAGNEQFF,TGTGCCAGCAGTGTTGGTACGGCGGGAGCGGGTAATGAGCAGTTCTTC
.,TRBJ1-4,TRBV5-1,TRBD1,CASSAQGDEKLFF,TGCGCCAGCAGCGCTCAGGGGGATGAAAAACTGTTTTTT
.,TRBJ2-1,TRBV29-1,.,CSVGWALPDEQFF,TGCAGCGTTGGATGGGCACTGCCCGATGAGCAGTTCTTC
.,TRBJ2-3,TRBV28,.,CASSSTLERDTQYF,TGTGCCAGCAGTTCTACTCTCGAGAGAGATACGCAGTATTTT
few,TRBJ2-7,TRBV18,.,CASSPPGRGYEQYF,TGTGCCAGCTCACCTCCTGGGCGGGGCTACGAGCAGTACTTC
.,TRBJ2-2,TRBV9,TRBD1,CASSGPQGQGAGELFF,TGTGCCAGCAGCGGACCCCAGGGACAGGGGGCCGGGGAGCTGTTTTTT
.,TRBJ2-1,TRBV11-2,TRBD2,CASSSQGATSGGGQFF,TGTGCCAGCAGCTCCCAGGGGGCGACTAGCGGGGGGGGGCAGTTCTTC
.,TRBJ2-3,TRBV19,TRBD1,CASSSPRDSSTDTQYF,TGTGCCAGTAGTTCCCCCCGGGACAGCTCCACAGATACGCAGTATTTT
.,TRBJ1-6,TRBV28,TRBD1,CASSLTGGTNNSPLHF,TGTGCCAGCAGTCTGACAGGGGGAACGAATAATTCACCCCTCCACTTT
.,TRBJ1-1,TRBV7-2,TRBD1,CASGPDRGYEGGAFF,TGTGCCAGCGGTCCCGACAGGGGTTATGAGGGGGGAGCTTTCTTT
.,TRBJ2-5,TRBV28,TRBD1,CASSSPGQGAGEQYF,TGTGCCAGCAGTTCACCCGGACAGGGGGCCGGGGAGCAGTACTTC